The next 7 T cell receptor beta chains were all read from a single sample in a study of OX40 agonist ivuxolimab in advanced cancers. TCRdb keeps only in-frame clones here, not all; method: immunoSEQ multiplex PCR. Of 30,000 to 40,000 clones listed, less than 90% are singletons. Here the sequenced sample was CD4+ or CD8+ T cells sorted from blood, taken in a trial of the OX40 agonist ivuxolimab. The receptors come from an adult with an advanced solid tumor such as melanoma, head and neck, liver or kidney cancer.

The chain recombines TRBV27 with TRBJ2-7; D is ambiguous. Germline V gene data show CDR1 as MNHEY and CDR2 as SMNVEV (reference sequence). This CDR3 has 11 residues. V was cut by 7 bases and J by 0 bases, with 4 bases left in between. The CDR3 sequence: CASISSYEQYF. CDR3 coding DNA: TGTGCCAGCATAAGCTCCTACGAGCAGTACTTC.

The CDR3, as DNA: TGTGCCAGCAGCTTGGAGAGCTATGGAAAGACCCAGTACTTC. Translated, it gives CASSLESYGKTQYF. V usage is TRBV5-4 and J usage is TRBJ2-5; D unresolved. The CDR3 contains 14 residues. V was pared by 0 bases and J by 6 bases, with 12 bases between. Germline V gene sequence: CDR1 SGHNT, CDR2 YYREEE (reference sequence).

The CDR3 nucleotides are TGTGCCAGCAGCGTAGATCATTACTACGAGCAGTACTTC. Translation gives CASSVDHYYEQYF. The genes are TRBV9 and TRBJ2-7; D is unclear. The CDR3 runs to 13 residues. Germline-derived CDR1 and CDR2 are SGDLS and YYNGEE. Deletions cut 0 bases from V and 3 bases from J, with 7 bases between.

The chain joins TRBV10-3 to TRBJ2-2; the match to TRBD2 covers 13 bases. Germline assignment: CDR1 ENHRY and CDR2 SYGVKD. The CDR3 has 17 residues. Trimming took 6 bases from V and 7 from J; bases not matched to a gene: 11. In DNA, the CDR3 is TGTGCCATCAGCCCCGGGACTAGCGGGGTAGGAGGCGGGGAGCTGTTTTTT. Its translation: CAISPGTSGVGGGELFF.

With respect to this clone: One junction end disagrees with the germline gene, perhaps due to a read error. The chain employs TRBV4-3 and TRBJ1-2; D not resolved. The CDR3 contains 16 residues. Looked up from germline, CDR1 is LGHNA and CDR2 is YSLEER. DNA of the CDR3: TGCGCCAGCAGCCAAGATATCAGGACGGATATCTATGGCCACACCTTC. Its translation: CASSQDIRTDIYGHTF.

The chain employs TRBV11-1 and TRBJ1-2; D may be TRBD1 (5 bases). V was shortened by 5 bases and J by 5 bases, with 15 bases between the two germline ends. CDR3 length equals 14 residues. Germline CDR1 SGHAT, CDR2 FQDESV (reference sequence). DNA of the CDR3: TGTGCCAGCAGCCCTCGGGAGGGGCGGTATGGCTACACCTTC. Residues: CASSPREGRYGYTF.

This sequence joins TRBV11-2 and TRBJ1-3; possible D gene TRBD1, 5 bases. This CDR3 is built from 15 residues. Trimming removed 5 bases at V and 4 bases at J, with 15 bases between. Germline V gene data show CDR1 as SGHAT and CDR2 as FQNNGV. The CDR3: CASSLHGATGNTIYF. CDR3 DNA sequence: TGTGCCAGCAGCCTTCATGGGGCTACAGGAAACACCATATATTTT.